This T cell receptor beta chain was found in a study of blood T cell repertoires in COVID-19. The protocol was immunoSEQ multiplex PCR, while the TCRdb copy is restricted to in-frame clones and leaves out a portion. Here the sample spans around 210,000 clones, almost 90% being singletons. The ends were cut back, 6 bases at V and 2 bases at J, with 15 bases in the middle. CDR3 length: 15 amino acids. Germline values: CDR1 LGHNA, CDR2 YSLEER. The sequence was obtained from a man between 18 and 29 years old with active or convalescent COVID-19. The chain uses TRBV4-3 and TRBJ2-3; unclear D gene. Sequencing input: peripheral blood. The CDR3 DNA follows: TGCGCCAGCAGTCACGCCCTAGGCGACACAGATACGCAGTATTTT. Its translation is CASSHALGDTDTQYF.